This T cell receptor beta chain was sequenced during a study of blood T cell repertoires in COVID-19. The overall study: From T cells, B-cell-depleted T cells, or PBMCs came the material, which was cDNA or gDNA.

Trimming cost V 1 base and J 4 bases, with 8 bases left between them. Looked up from germline, CDR1 is LGHDT and CDR2 is YNNKEL (reference sequence). This CDR3 region has 14 residues. In the authors' workflow: Nucleated cell counts were estimated from reference gene primer amplification. Profiled with immunoSEQ multiplex PCR; TCRdb holds only in-frame clones, not every one. V and J calls and clone size are those listed in that table; D and trimming were worked out from the DNA. The table lists about 280,000 clones, roughly 87% of them singletons. This TCR was sampled from a woman between 35 and 50 years old who had recovered from COVID-19. Sequencing input: PBMCs or T cells enriched from blood (not recorded which). This rearrangement joins TRBV3-1 (or the pseudogene TRBV3-2) to TRBJ1-5; tentatively, D is TRBD1 (5 bases). The CDR3 region has the DNA TGTGCCAGCAGCCAAGGGGGCAGAAATCAGCCCCAGCATTTT. Translating it yields CASSQGGRNQPQHF.